This TCR beta chain appears in the sequencing data of a study of cytomegalovirus exposure and HLA in healthy donors. Both 60 Vbeta primers and 13 Jbeta primers went into the PCR. The data were produced by immunoSEQ multiplex PCR, yet TCRdb's version contains in-frame clones alone and is incomplete. The table includes fewer than 200,000 clones, 80% to 85% detected once. Germline CDR1 LGHNA, CDR2 YSLEER. The CDR3 has 17 amino acids. J lost 10 bases, V lost 0 bases, and 15 bases had no gene match. Sample: PBMCs. The receptor's source is a human donor in good health. The rearrangement uses TRBV4-3 and TRBJ2-1; 7 bases are shared with TRBD1. CDR3 in DNA: TGCGCCAGCAGCCAAGATTGGGAGACAGGGCCCTCGGGGGAGCAGTTCTTC. As protein: CASSQDWETGPSGEQFF.